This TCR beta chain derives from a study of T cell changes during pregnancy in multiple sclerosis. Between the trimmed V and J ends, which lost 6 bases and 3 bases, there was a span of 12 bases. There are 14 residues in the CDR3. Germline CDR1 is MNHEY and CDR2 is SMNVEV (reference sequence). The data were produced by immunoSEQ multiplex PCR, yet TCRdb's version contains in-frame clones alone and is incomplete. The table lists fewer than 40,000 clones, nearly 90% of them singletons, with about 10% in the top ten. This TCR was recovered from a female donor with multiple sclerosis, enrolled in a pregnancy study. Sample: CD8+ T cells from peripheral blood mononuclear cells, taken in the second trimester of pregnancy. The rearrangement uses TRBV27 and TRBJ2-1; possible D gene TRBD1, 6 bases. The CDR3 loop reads CASSPTGFYNEQFF. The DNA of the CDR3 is TGTGCCAGCAGCCCGACAGGTTTCTACAATGAGCAGTTCTTC.